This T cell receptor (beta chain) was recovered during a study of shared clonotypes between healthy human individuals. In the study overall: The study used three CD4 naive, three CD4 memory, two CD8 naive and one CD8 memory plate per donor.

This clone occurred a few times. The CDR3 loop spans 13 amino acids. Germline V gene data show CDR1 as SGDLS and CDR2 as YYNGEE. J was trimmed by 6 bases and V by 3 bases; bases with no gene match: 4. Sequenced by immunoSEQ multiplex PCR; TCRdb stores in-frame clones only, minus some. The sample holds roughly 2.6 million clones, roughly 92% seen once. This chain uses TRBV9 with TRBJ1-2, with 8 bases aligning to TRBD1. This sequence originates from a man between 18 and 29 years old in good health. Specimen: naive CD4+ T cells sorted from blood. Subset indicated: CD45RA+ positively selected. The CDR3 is CASSDRQGNGYTF. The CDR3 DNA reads TGTGCCAGCAGCGACCGACAGGGGAATGGCTACACCTTC.